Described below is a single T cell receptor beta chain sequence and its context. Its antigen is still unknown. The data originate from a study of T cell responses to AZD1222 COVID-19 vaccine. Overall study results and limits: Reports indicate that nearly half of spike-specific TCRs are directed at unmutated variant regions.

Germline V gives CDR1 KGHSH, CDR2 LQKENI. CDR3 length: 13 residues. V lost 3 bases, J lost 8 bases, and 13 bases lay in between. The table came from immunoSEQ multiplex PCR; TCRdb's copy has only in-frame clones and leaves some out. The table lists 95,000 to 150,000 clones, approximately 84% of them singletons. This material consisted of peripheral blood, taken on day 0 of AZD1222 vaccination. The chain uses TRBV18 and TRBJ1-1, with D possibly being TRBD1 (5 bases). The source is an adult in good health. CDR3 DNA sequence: TGTGCCAGCTCACCGACACAGGAAAAAGAAGCTTTCTTT. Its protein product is CASSPTQEKEAFF.